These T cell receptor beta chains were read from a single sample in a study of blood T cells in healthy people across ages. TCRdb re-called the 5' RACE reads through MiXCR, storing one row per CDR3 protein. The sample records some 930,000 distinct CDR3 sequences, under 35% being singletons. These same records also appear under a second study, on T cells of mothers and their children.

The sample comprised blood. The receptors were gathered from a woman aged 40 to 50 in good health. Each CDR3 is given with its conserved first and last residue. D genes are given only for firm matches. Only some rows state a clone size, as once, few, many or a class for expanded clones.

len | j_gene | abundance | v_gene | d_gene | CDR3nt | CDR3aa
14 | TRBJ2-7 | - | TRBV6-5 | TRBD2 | TGTGCCAGCCGAAAAAGCGGGGGCACCTACGAGCAGTACTTC | CASRKSGGTYEQYF
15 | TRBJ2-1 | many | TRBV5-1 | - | TGCGCCAGCAGCTTGGCCGGGACCAATTACAATGAGCAGTTCTTC | CASSLAGTNYNEQFF
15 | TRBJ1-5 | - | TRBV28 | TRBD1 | TGTGCCGGCAGGCCGGGACAGGGTAGTTTTCAGCCCCAGCATTTT | CAGRPGQGSFQPQHF
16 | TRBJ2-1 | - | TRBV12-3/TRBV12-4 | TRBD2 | TGTGCCAGCAGGAACCTAGGACTAGCGGGGGGAAATGAGCAGTTCTTC | CASRNLGLAGGNEQFF
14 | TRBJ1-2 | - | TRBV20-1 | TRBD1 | TGCAGTGCTAACACAGGGGGCAGTGACTATGGCTACACCTTC | CSANTGGSDYGYTF
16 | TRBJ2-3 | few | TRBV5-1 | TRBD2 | TGCGCCAGCAGAAGCGGGGGGACCCCTAGCACAGATACGCAGTATTTT | CASRSGGTPSTDTQYF
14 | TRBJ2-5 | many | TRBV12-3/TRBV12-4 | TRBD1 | TGTGCCAGCAACCCGGGACAGTACCAAGAGACCCAGTACTTC | CASNPGQYQETQYF
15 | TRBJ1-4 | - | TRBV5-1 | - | TGCGCCAGCAGCTTGGACCGGACAGCTAATGAAAAACTGTTTTTT | CASSLDRTANEKLFF
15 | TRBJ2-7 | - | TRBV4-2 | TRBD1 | TGTGCCAGCAGCCAAGAGGGACAGGGTGCCTACGAGCAGTACTTC | CASSQEGQGAYEQYF
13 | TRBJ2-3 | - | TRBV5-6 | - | TGTGCCAGCAGCTCGGGCCTAAGAGATACGCAGTATTTT | CASSSGLRDTQYF
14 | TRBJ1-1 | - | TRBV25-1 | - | TGTGCCAGCAGGGAGACGGTTATGAACACTGAAGCTTTCTTT | CASRETVMNTEAFF
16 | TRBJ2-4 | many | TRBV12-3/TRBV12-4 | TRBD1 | TGTGCCAGCAGAGCCTCGATGGGACAGCACAAAAACATTCAGTACTTC | CASRASMGQHKNIQYF
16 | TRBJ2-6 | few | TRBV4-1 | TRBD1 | TGCGCCAGCAGCCCTCCTAGGGGGCTAGGGGCCAACGTCCTGACTTTC | CASSPPRGLGANVLTF
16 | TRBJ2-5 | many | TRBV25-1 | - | TGTGCCAGCAGTGAATACTATGGGCAGGGTGACGAGACCCAGTACTTC | CASSEYYGQGDETQYF
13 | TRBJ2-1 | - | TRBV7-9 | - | TGTGCCAGCGGGGGGACAGCCTACAATGAGCAGTTCTTC | CASGGTAYNEQFF
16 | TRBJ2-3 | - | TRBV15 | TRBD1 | TGTGCCACCAGCAGAGGTACCGGGACAGGGGGCGATACGCAGTATTTT | CATSRGTGTGGDTQYF
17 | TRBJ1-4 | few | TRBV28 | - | TGTGCCAGCAGTCTTGGGGTTGGGTTAGCAACTAATGAAAAACTGTTTTTT | CASSLGVGLATNEKLFF
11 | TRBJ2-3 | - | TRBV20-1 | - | TGCAGGCCCAGGGGTGCAGATATGCAGTATTTT | CRPRGADMQYF
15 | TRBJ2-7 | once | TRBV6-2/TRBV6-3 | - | TGTGCCAGCAGCGAAGGGACGGGCCTAACCTACGAGCAGTACTTC | CASSEGTGLTYEQYF
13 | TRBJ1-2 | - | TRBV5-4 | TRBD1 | TGTGCCAGCATCACGACAGGGAGATATGGCTACACCTTC | CASITTGRYGYTF
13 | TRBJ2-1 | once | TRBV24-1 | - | TGTGCCACCAGTGATCGAGAGAGGGCTGAGCAGTTCTTC | CATSDRERAEQFF
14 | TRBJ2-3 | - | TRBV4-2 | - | TGTGTCAGCAGTCAAGATAGGGGCACAGATACGCAGTATTTT | CVSSQDRGTDTQYF
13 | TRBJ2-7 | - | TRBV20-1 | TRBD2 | TGCAGTGCCGCCGGGACTAGTGATTTCGAGCAGTACTTC | CSAAGTSDFEQYF